This passage covers 13 T cell receptor beta chains from one sample sequenced in a study of cytomegalovirus exposure and HLA in healthy donors (dated by TCRdb to about 2017). Library construction relied on the immunoSEQ multiplex PCR assay. A mixture of 60 forward primers for TCR Vbeta segments and 13 reverse primers for TCR Jbeta segments was used in the multiplex PCR. Not all clones reach the TCRdb copy of this immuneACCESS table, which keeps in-frame sequences only. Checked studies attribute under half of the gap to unresolved V genes and leave the rest unexplained. Within this sample are some 120,000 clones, with 60% to 80% of them counted one time only. The ten largest clones add up to under 5% of the sample. Sequencing was performed on PBMCs. The receptors were sampled from a man in his thirties or forties in good health and CMV-seronegative.

The chain combines TRBV7-2 with TRBJ1-2; 7 nucleotides align to TRBD1. The germline CDR1 and CDR2 sequences are SGHTA and FQGNSA. Trimming cost V 4 bases and J 5 bases; bases outside gene matches: 10. The CDR3 loop spans 15 amino acids. CDR3 protein: CASSSGQPGGYGYTF. CDR3 nucleotides: TGTGCCAGCAGCTCGGGACAGCCGGGCGGGTATGGCTACACCTTC.

In the case of this clone: Germline is not matched at one junction end, which may reflect a read error. The V and J genes are TRBV18 and TRBJ1-1, with D uncertain. The germline V gene encodes CDR1 KGHSH and CDR2 LQKENI. This CDR3 contains 16 residues. CDR3 DNA sequence: TGTGCCAGCTCACCGCTCGCCGACGGGGAAACATCTGATGCTTTCTTT. Its protein product is CASSPLADGETSDAFF.

The CDR3: CASTHNAGGYGYTF. The CDR3 region has the DNA TGTGCCAGCACCCACAATGCGGGGGGTTATGGCTACACCTTC. The chain joins TRBV6-5 to TRBJ1-2, with D perhaps matching TRBD1 (5 bases). Germline V gives CDR1 MNHEY, CDR2 SVGAGI. The V gene lost 7 bases and the J gene lost 5 bases, with 17 bases spanning the gap. The CDR3 covers 14 residues.

The rearrangement joins TRBV7-9 to TRBJ1-2, with TRBD1 matching over 9 bases. Germline CDR1 SEHNR, CDR2 FQNEAQ (reference sequence). The ends lost 1 base at V and 6 bases at J; junction bases unmatched: 12. The CDR3 extends over 17 amino acids. In nucleotides, the CDR3 is TGTGCCAGCAGCTTAGATCCGACAGGGGGGATTATCCATGGCTACACCTTC. As protein: CASSLDPTGGIIHGYTF.

This sequence joins TRBV6-5 and TRBJ2-3; D is undetermined. V lost 6 bases and J lost 2, with 6 bases in between. Germline loops: CDR1 MNHEY, CDR2 SVGAGI. This CDR3 is 12 amino acids long. The CDR3 protein is CASSYNTDTQYF. DNA for the CDR3: TGTGCCAGCAGCTATAACACAGATACGCAGTATTTT.

The chain uses TRBV21-1 and TRBJ2-5; TRBD2 was called by the table and not checked on the DNA. TRBV21-1 corresponds to a pseudogene. The CDR3 totals 15 residues. The CDR3 sequence is CASSLSRGYEETQYF. DNA for the CDR3: TGTGCCAGCAGCCTATCCCGGGGGTATGAGGAGACCCAGTACTTC.

V gene TRBV10-3 combines with J gene TRBJ1-1, with D maybe TRBD1 (6 bases). This CDR3 is built from 14 residues. Trimming removed 5 bases at V and 1 base at J, with 11 bases between. Germline V gives CDR1 ENHRY, CDR2 SYGVKD. This CDR3 is CAISYREGNTEAFF. The CDR3 DNA follows: TGTGCCATCAGTTACAGGGAGGGGAACACTGAAGCTTTCTTT.

V and J are TRBV7-3 and TRBJ2-7; possible D gene TRBD1, 6 bases. The V gene lost 5 bases and the J gene lost 3 bases, with 14 bases spanning the gap. The CDR3 is 14 amino acids. CDR1 is SGHTA and CDR2 is FQGTGA in the germline V gene. CDR3 bases: TGTGCCAGCAGCGAAGGGGCCAGGGGCTACGAGCAGTACTTC. It yields the protein CASSEGARGYEQYF.

This clone was counted once. This chain links TRBV4-1 with TRBJ2-2; D might be TRBD1 (5 bases). The length of the CDR3 is 15 residues. The ends were cut back, 4 bases at V and 1 base at J, with 10 bases in the middle. Germline V gene lookup returns CDR1 MGHRA and CDR2 YSYEKL. DNA for the CDR3: TGCGCCAGCAGCCGGAGTGGACAGAACACCGGGGAGCTGTTTTTT. Translation gives CASSRSGQNTGELFF.

The chain links TRBV2 to TRBJ1-2, with D possibly TRBD1 on 5 matching bases. The length of the CDR3 is 15 residues. V lost 1 base, J lost 5 bases, and 14 bases lay in between. The germline V gene has CDR1 SNHLY and CDR2 FYNNEI. Written as DNA, the CDR3 is TGTGCCAGCAGTGAAGAAGGGGAGGGGCGGTATGGCTACACCTTC. This encodes CASSEEGEGRYGYTF.

This clone was seen once. The chain joins TRBV9 to TRBJ2-1, with 10 bases fitting TRBD2. Looked up from germline, CDR1 is SGDLS and CDR2 is YYNGEE. Losses at the gene ends were 3 bases for V and 5 bases for J; bases not matched to a gene: 8. The CDR3 runs 16 residues. CDR3 DNA sequence: TGTGCCAGCAGCGCCATTAAGCGGGGGGGCCACAATGAGCAGTTCTTC. Residues: CASSAIKRGGHNEQFF.

This chain joins TRBV5-4 and TRBJ2-3; 11 nucleotides line up with TRBD2. Trimming took 4 bases from V and 5 from J; bases not matched to a gene: 9. Germline V gives CDR1 SGHNT, CDR2 YYREEE (reference sequence). The CDR3 covers 16 residues. CDR3 in DNA: TGTGCCAGCAGCAGAATAGCGGGGGGGAATATAGATACGCAGTATTTT. It codes for CASSRIAGGNIDTQYF.

Only one count was recorded for this clone. This rearrangement joins TRBV5-1 to TRBJ1-5, with 11 bases fitting TRBD1. The germline V gene encodes CDR1 SGHRS and CDR2 YFSETQ. CDR3 length equals 16 residues. V was clipped by 4 bases and J by 3 bases; unmatched bases: 6. CDR3 amino acids: CASSPGQGGSNQPQHF. The CDR3 nucleotides read TGCGCCAGCAGCCCGGGACAGGGGGGATCCAATCAGCCCCAGCATTTT.